These 21 T cell receptor beta chains were all obtained from the same sample, sequenced in a study of naive and memory T cell subsets. Study observations and caveats: Possibly reflecting memory cells re-expressing CD45RA, a few larger clonotypes occurred in naive repertoires, especially CD8.

No antigens are known for them. Two oligonucleotides, mixed equimolar, formed the beta constant-region primer covering TRBC1 and TRBC2. The ligated cDNA underwent four PCR rounds using SP2 and nested alpha and beta constant-region primers. Via MiXCR, TCRdb re-called the UMI-ligation and nested PCR reads, giving one row per CDR3 protein. Among approximately 150,000 distinct CDR3 sequences, approximately 22% were seen once, and the ten largest hold around 0.11%. Sequenced input: naive CD4+ T cells from blood. These receptors were taken from a human donor in good health.

The chain links TRBV30 to TRBJ2-3; possibly TRBD2 for D (6 bases). Germline V gene lookup returns CDR1 GTSNPN and CDR2 SVGIG (reference sequence). This CDR3 is built from 17 residues. Trimming took off 0 bases at V and 3 bases at J, with 19 bases between the two ends. The CDR3 is CAWSVGRDLPPTDTQYF. The CDR3 bases are TGTGCCTGGAGTGTGGGGCGGGACTTACCTCCGACAGATACGCAGTATTTT.

This clonotype has a handful of counts. The V call is TRBV18, the J call TRBJ1-4; tentatively, D is TRBD1 (6 bases). Germline-derived CDR1 and CDR2 are KGHSH and LQKENI. The CDR3 has 14 amino acids. Trimming shortened V by 2 bases and J by 6 bases, and 10 bases separated the two germline ends. The CDR3 DNA is TGTGCCAGCTCACCATCAGGGGTTGATGAAAAACTGTTTTTT. Its protein product is CASSPSGVDEKLFF.

This chain connects TRBV4-1 to TRBJ2-5; D not certain. The V gene lost 5 bases and the J gene lost 0 bases, with 1 base spanning the gap. The CDR3 runs to 11 residues. In germline, CDR1 is MGHRA, CDR2 YSYEKL. In DNA, the CDR3 is TGCGCCAGCAGCAACCAAGAGACCCAGTACTTC. Protein: CASSNQETQYF.

The chain is built from TRBV19 and TRBJ2-2, with D possibly matching TRBD1 (6 bases). Germline CDR1 and CDR2: LNHDA and SQIVND (reference sequence). CDR3 size: 16 residues. The ends were cut back, 3 bases at V and 2 bases at J, with 13 bases in the middle. The CDR3 here is CASSIPSGTNTGELFF. The CDR3 region has the DNA TGTGCCAGTAGTATCCCATCCGGGACAAACACCGGGGAGCTGTTTTTT.

Only a few counts were recorded for this clonotype. The rearrangement uses TRBV19 and TRBJ2-1; D is uncertain. Between the trimmed V and J ends, which lost 2 bases and 4 bases, there was a span of 15 bases. The CDR3 length is 16 residues. Looked up from germline, CDR1 is LNHDA and CDR2 is SQIVND (reference sequence). CDR3 sequence (DNA): TGTGCCAGTAGTATAAGAAGGGCGACTCGATACAATGAGCAGTTCTTC. This gives the protein CASSIRRATRYNEQFF.

This chain's CDR3 is CASSLWTTGGNQPQHF. CDR3 bases: TGTGCCAGCAGTTTATGGACCACGGGGGGCAATCAGCCCCAGCATTTT. This chain joins TRBV28 and TRBJ1-5; TRBD1 is a possible D gene (5 bases). The CDR3 has 16 amino acids. The germline CDR1 and CDR2 sequences are MDHEN and SYDVKM. V was shortened by 0 bases and J by 2 bases, with 11 bases between the two germline ends.

This clonotype has only a few counts. The DNA of the CDR3 is TGCAGTGTTAGGAGGGTCGAGCAGTACTTC. Translated: CSVRRVEQYF. This sequence joins TRBV20-1 and TRBJ2-7; the D gene is possibly TRBD2 (6 bases). This CDR3 contains 10 residues. CDR1 and CDR2 from the germline V gene are DFQATT and SNEGSKA (reference sequence). V was clipped by 7 bases and J by 6 bases, with 10 bases between them.

This clonotype has a count of ten or more. V gene TRBV10-3 combines with J gene TRBJ2-7; 9 nucleotides align to TRBD2. The germline gives CDR1 ENHRY, CDR2 SYGVKD. V dropped 9 bases and J dropped 7; count of bases not matched to a gene: 10. The CDR3 covers 13 residues. The CDR3 DNA reads as TGTGCCATTACACCAGCGGGAGGAGTTGAGCAGTACTTC. It specifies CAITPAGGVEQYF.

This clonotype was counted between two and nine times. The chain joins TRBV30 to TRBJ2-7, with TRBD1 matching 8 bases. This CDR3 contains 10 residues. Germline CDR1 reads GTSNPN; CDR2 reads SVGIG (reference sequence). V trimming: 8 bases; J trimming: 7 bases; junction bases outside the gene matches: 4. CDR3 amino acids: CAARGQEQYF. CDR3 nucleotide sequence: TGTGCCGCCAGGGGGCAAGAGCAGTACTTC.

This clonotype was seen a few times. The chain employs TRBV4-3 and TRBJ2-7, with 13 bases aligning to TRBD2. The CDR3 consists of 16 residues. CDR1 and CDR2 from the germline V gene are LGHNA and YSLEER. The V gene end was trimmed by 3 bases and the J gene end by 5 bases; junction bases not matched to a gene: 7. In nucleotides, the CDR3 is TGCGCCAGCAGCCACCGACTAGCGGGAGGAGTCGACGAGCAGTACTTC. This translates into CASSHRLAGGVDEQYF.

The genes are TRBV5-6 and TRBJ2-5; TRBD2 matches at 13 bases. Germline V lookup: CDR1 SGHDT, CDR2 YYEEEE. The CDR3 covers 16 residues. J lost 5 bases, V lost 4 bases, and 8 bases had no gene match. CDR3 region: CASSPEGLAGVETQYF. CDR3 sequence (DNA): TGTGCCAGCAGCCCAGAAGGACTAGCGGGAGTGGAGACCCAGTACTTC.

The genes are TRBV30 and TRBJ2-7, with TRBD1 matching over 9 bases. The CDR3 contains 14 residues. Unmatched junction bases numbered 3, after V lost 0 bases and J lost 3 bases. Germline lookup yields CDR1 GTSNPN and CDR2 SVGIG (reference sequence). The DNA for the CDR3 is TGTGCCTGGAGTGTAGGGACAGGGATCTACGAGCAGTACTTC. Translating gives CAWSVGTGIYEQYF.

The CDR3 spells CSARRDSNQPQHF. CDR3 bases: TGCAGTGCTAGACGGGATAGCAATCAGCCCCAGCATTTT. J is TRBJ1-5 and V is TRBV20-1; unclear D gene. The germline V and J ends were trimmed by 2 bases and 0 bases, with 5 bases remaining between them. The CDR3 has 13 residues. CDR1 and CDR2 from the germline V gene are DFQATT and SNEGSKA (reference sequence).

This rearrangement joins TRBV13 to TRBJ2-5; 9 nucleotides align to TRBD2. Losses at the gene ends were 1 base for V and 1 base for J; bases not matched to a gene: 1. From germline, CDR1 is PRHDT and CDR2 FYEKMQ (reference sequence). This CDR3 is built from 15 residues. In nucleotides, the CDR3 is TGTGCCAGCAGCTTAGTGACTAGCGGCCAAGAGACCCAGTACTTC. Translated: CASSLVTSGQETQYF.

This chain links TRBV12-3 or TRBV12-4 with TRBJ2-5, with a tentative D call TRBD2 (5 bases). V shed 5 bases and J shed 4 bases, with 17 bases lying between them. There are 15 residues in the CDR3. The CDR3: CASSQLFRDVETQYF. Written as DNA, the CDR3 is TGTGCCAGCAGTCAATTGTTCCGGGATGTAGAGACCCAGTACTTC.

This clonotype was observed a handful of times. V and J are TRBV6-5 and TRBJ1-2; D is undetermined. The CDR3 runs to 15 residues. Germline V gene data show CDR1 as MNHEY and CDR2 as SVGAGI. Trimming took 0 bases from V and 4 from J, leaving 12 bases between them. As DNA, the CDR3 is TGTGCCAGCAGTTACTCGATCAGCGCGGTCTATGGCTACACCTTC. Residues: CASSYSISAVYGYTF.

This clonotype came up many times. J is TRBJ2-2 and V is TRBV20-1, with 12 positions matching TRBD2. This CDR3 comprises 14 residues. The trim removed 5 bases at V and 7 bases at J, leaving 5 bases unmatched. The germline V gene encodes CDR1 DFQATT and CDR2 SNEGSKA (reference sequence). The CDR3 DNA is TGCAGTGCTCGCGGACTAGCGGGAATCGGGGAGCTGTTTTTT. It encodes CSARGLAGIGELFF.

The chain uses TRBV20-1 and TRBJ2-3; D unclear. Trimming cost V 2 bases and J 5 bases, with 2 bases left between them. The CDR3 runs 10 residues. From germline, CDR1 is DFQATT and CDR2 SNEGSKA (reference sequence). The CDR3 region has the DNA TGCAGTGCTAGAAGAGATACGCAGTATTTT. Translating it yields CSARRDTQYF.

This clonotype occurred many times. V gene TRBV27 combines with J gene TRBJ2-7; 8 nucleotides align to TRBD1. Germline CDR1 and CDR2: MNHEY and SMNVEV (reference sequence). The CDR3 runs to 15 residues. The V and J ends lost 6 bases and 2 bases, in that order; junction bases with no gene match: 9. As DNA, the CDR3 is TGTGCCAGCAGCCGGGCCCGGACAGGGACCTACGAGCAGTACTTC. Its translation: CASSRARTGTYEQYF.

CDR3: CASSLEWGGNTEAFF. CDR3 in DNA: TGCGCCAGCAGCTTGGAGTGGGGGGGGAACACTGAAGCTTTCTTT. V gene TRBV5-1 combines with J gene TRBJ1-1; a weak D match, TRBD1 (5 bases). CDR3 size: 15 residues. CDR1 and CDR2 from the germline V gene are SGHRS and YFSETQ. The V and J ends lost 0 bases and 1 base respectively, with 10 bases between them. The full variable domain, with the rest looked up from reference TRBV5-1 and TRBJ1-1, is KAGVTQTPRYLIKTRGQQVTLSCSPISGHRSVSWYQQTPGQGLQFLFEYFSETQRNKGNFPGRFSGRQFSNSRSEMNVSTLELGDSALYLCASSLEWGGNTEAFFGQGTRLTVV.

This clonotype was picked up a small number of times. The chain is built from TRBV7-2 and TRBJ2-4; 7 bases map to TRBD2. V lost 3 bases and J lost 2; bases outside the gene matches: 1. CDR3 length: 14 amino acids. Per the germline V gene, CDR1 is SGHTA and CDR2 is FQGNSA. The CDR3 region has the DNA TGTGCCAGCAGCTTGGGGGGGTCCAAAAACATTCAGTACTTC. This sequence encodes CASSLGGSKNIQYF.